The 8 T cell receptor beta chains below were found in one sample sequenced in a study of T cells in tuberculosis. The table came from immunoSEQ multiplex PCR; TCRdb's copy has only in-frame clones and leaves some out. The repertoire includes tens of thousands of clones, more than 90% of them detected once, and about 17% sits in the top ten. The sequenced material came from PBMCs. These receptors all stem from a donor aged 10-35 years with latent tuberculosis or without tuberculosis infection. Some clones in this sample may be carry-over from other donors' samples.

This clone was seen once. The chain has TRBV28 and TRBJ2-2, with 7 bases matching TRBD1. The V gene end was trimmed by 7 bases and the J gene end by 5 bases; junction bases not matched to a gene: 7. Germline values: CDR1 MDHEN, CDR2 SYDVKM. CDR3 length equals 14 residues. CDR3: CASKGGGWTGELFF. As DNA, the CDR3 is TGTGCCAGCAAAGGGGGCGGTTGGACCGGGGAGCTGTTTTTT.

The rearrangement joins TRBV5-4 to TRBJ2-1; 12 nucleotides agree with TRBD2. V trimming: 0 bases; J trimming: 2 bases; junction bases outside the gene matches: 3. CDR1 and CDR2 (germline): SGHNT, YYREEE (reference sequence). The CDR3 sequence is 17 residues long. The DNA for the CDR3 is TGTGCCAGCAGCTTGGGGCTAGCGGGGGGGCCCTACAATGAGCAGTTCTTC. It encodes CASSLGLAGGPYNEQFF. Together with reference TRBV5-4 and TRBJ2-1, the CDR3 gives the full variable domain: ETGVTQSPTHLIKTRGQQVTLRCSSQSGHNTVSWYQQALGQGPQFIFQYYREEENGRGNFPPRFSGLQFPNYSSELNVNALELDDSALYLCASSLGLAGGPYNEQFFGPGTRLTVL.

The chain couples TRBV11-3 to TRBJ2-2, with a tentative D call TRBD1 (6 bases). The germline CDR1 and CDR2 sequences are SGHNT and YENEEA. This CDR3 is 14 amino acids long. Trimming removed 5 bases from V and 5 bases from J, with 12 bases in between. The CDR3 DNA reads as TGTGCCAGCAGCCCCCGGGACAAGACCGGGGAGCTGTTTTTT. It specifies CASSPRDKTGELFF.

The chain is built from TRBV7-2 and TRBJ2-3; 7 bases align to TRBD2. CDR1 and CDR2 from the germline V gene are SGHTA and FQGNSA. The CDR3 is made up of 16 amino acids. V was pared by 5 bases and J by 0 bases, with 8 bases of the junction left unmatched. The CDR3 region has the DNA TGTGCCAGCAGCCAGGTTGGGGGGGTGAGCACAGATACGCAGTATTTT. This translates into CASSQVGGVSTDTQYF.

The gene calls are TRBV19 and TRBJ2-1, with a possible D match to TRBD2 (5 bases). V was clipped by 7 bases and J by 0 bases, with 10 bases between them. The CDR3 is 14 amino acids. Germline CDR1 is LNHDA and CDR2 is SQIVND (reference sequence). CDR3 coding DNA: TGTGCCAGTACCCGGGGTCACTCCTACAATGAGCAGTTCTTC. Encoded protein: CASTRGHSYNEQFF.

The gene calls are TRBV7-6 and TRBJ1-2, with D uncertain. The CDR3 contains 12 residues. V was pared by 11 bases and J by 8 bases, with 18 bases between. Germline V CDR1 and CDR2: SGHVS, FNYEAQ. The CDR3: CAGPGSLRGYTF. DNA for the CDR3: TGTGCCGGCCCCGGGTCCTTAAGGGGCTACACCTTC.

This chain joins TRBV7-6 and TRBJ1-1; D is undetermined. The CDR3 runs to 14 residues. Germline CDR1 and CDR2: SGHVS and FNYEAQ. V was cut by 0 bases and J by 1 base, with 6 bases left in between. In nucleotides, the CDR3 is TGTGCCAGCAGCTTAGCAGGAGGGAACACTGAAGCTTTCTTT. Translated: CASSLAGGNTEAFF.

This chain joins TRBV4-2 and TRBJ2-5; 8 nucleotides agree with TRBD2. Germline loops: CDR1 LGHNA, CDR2 YNFKEQ. The CDR3 is 17 amino acids. The junction had 6 bases not matched to a gene; V was cut back by 0 bases and J by 0 bases. Written as DNA, the CDR3 is TGTGCCAGCAGCCAAGATACGCTAGCGGGCAACCAAGAGACCCAGTACTTC. It translates to CASSQDTLAGNQETQYF.